The source of this TCR beta chain is a study of T cell repertoires in cytomegalovirus infection. Findings of the study overall: Dominant in the ex vivo response were TCR beta clonotypes restricted by HLA-C and specific for CMV.

From the reads, TCRdb called clonotypes with MiXCR, one entry per CDR3 protein. The profile shows about 490,000 distinct CDR3 sequences, approximately 10% of them singletons. In regard to this clonotype: Its cognate antigen is unknown.

CDR1 is KGHDR, CDR2 SFDVKD, per germline. The CDR3 has 13 amino acids. V shed 4 bases and J shed 6 bases, with 9 bases lying between them. The specimen sequenced was PBMCs. V usage is TRBV24-1 and J usage is TRBJ2-1, with D hard to call. This clonotype originated in a human donor in good health (CMV status not recorded). Some clones in this sample may be carry-over from other donors' samples. CDR3 sequence: CATSDFDPNEQFF. The CDR3 DNA follows: TGTGCCACCAGTGACTTCGACCCCAATGAGCAGTTCTTC.